Sequencing of this TCR beta chain was carried out in a study of blood T cell repertoires in COVID-19. Produced via immunoSEQ multiplex PCR; TCRdb's table is partial and in-frame only. The sample has roughly 100,000 clones, 65% to 90% seen once. V was cut by 5 bases and J by 8 bases, with 21 bases left in between. This CDR3 spans 15 amino acids. CDR1 SEHNR and CDR2 FQNEAQ come from the germline V gene (reference sequence). The chain combines TRBV7-9 with TRBJ1-2; D remains ambiguous. The sequenced sample was peripheral blood. The origin of this receptor is a middle-aged man with acute or convalescent COVID-19. CDR3 in amino acids: CASSDVWASPSGYTF. The CDR3 nucleotides read TGTGCCAGCAGCGACGTATGGGCCTCCCCCAGCGGCTACACCTTC.